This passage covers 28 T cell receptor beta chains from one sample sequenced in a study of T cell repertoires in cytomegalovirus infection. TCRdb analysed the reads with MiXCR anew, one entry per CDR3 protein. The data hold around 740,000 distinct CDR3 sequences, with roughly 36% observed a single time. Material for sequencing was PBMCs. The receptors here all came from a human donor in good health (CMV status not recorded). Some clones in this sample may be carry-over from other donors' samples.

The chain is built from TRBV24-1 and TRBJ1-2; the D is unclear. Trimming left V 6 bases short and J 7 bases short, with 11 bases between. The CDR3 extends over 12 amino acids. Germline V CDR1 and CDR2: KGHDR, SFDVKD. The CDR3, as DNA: TGTGCCACCAGTCCCTCCGAAATTGGCTACACCTTC. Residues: CATSPSEIGYTF.

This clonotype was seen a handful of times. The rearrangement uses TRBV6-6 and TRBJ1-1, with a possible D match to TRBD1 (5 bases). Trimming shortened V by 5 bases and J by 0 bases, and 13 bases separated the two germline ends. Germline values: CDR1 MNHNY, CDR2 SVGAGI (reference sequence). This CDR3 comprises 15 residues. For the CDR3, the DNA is TGTGCCAGCAGTCAAAGGGACGGCTTGAACACTGAAGCTTTCTTT. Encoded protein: CASSQRDGLNTEAFF.

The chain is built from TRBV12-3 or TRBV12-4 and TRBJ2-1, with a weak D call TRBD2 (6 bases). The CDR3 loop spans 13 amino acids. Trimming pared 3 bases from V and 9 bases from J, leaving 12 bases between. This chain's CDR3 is CASSLYGRGEQFF. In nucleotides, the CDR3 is TGTGCCAGCAGTTTGTACGGGCGGGGTGAGCAGTTCTTC.

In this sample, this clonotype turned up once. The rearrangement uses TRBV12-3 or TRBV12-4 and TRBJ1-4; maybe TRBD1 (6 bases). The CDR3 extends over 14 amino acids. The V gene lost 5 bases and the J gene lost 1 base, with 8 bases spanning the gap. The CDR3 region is CASSNRVTNEKLFF. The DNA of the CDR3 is TGTGCCAGCAGTAACAGGGTAACTAATGAAAAACTGTTTTTT.

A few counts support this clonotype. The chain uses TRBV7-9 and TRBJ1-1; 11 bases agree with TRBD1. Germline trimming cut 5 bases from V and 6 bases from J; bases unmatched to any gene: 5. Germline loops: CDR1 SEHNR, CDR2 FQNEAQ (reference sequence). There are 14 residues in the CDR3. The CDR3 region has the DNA TGTGCCAGCAGCCAGGGACAGGGGGAGTCTGAAGCTTTCTTT. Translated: CASSQGQGESEAFF. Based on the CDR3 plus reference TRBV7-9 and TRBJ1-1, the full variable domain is DTGVSQNPRHKITKRGQNVTFRCDPISEHNRLYWYRQTLGQGPEFLTYFQNEAQLEKSRLLSDRFSAERPKGSFSTLEIQRTEQGDSAMYLCASSQGQGESEAFFGQGTRLTVV.

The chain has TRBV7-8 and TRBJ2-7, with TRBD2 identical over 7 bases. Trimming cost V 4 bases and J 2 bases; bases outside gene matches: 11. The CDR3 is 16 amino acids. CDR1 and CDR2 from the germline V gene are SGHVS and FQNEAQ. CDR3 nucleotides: TGTGCCAGCAGCTCCCCGGGGAGGGCGGGAGCCTACGAGCAGTACTTC. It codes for CASSSPGRAGAYEQYF.

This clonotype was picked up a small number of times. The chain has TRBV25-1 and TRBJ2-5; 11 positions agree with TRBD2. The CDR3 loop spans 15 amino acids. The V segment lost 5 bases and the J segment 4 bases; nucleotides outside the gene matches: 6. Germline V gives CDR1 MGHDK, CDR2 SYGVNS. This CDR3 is CASSKLAGASETQYF. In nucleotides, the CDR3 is TGTGCCAGCAGTAAACTAGCGGGAGCATCAGAGACCCAGTACTTC.

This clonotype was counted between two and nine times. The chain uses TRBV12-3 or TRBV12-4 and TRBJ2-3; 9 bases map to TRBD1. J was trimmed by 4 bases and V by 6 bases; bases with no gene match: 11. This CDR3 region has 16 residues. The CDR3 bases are TGTGCCAGCAGGCCGACAGGGGGGATCTTTGCAGATACGCAGTATTTT. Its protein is CASRPTGGIFADTQYF.

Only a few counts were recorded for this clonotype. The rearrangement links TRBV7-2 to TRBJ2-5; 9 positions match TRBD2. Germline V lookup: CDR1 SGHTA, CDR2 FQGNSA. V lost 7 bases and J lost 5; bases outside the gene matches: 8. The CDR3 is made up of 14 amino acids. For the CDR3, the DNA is TGTGCCAGCACCTTCGTGCGGGAGGGGGAGACCCAGTACTTC. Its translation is CASTFVREGETQYF.

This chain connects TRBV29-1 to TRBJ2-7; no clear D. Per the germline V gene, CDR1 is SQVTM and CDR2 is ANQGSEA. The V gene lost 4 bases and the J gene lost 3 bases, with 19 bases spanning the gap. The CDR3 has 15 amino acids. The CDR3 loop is CSVVSPVSPHYEQYF. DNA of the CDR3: TGCAGCGTTGTCTCCCCAGTGTCGCCACACTACGAGCAGTACTTC.

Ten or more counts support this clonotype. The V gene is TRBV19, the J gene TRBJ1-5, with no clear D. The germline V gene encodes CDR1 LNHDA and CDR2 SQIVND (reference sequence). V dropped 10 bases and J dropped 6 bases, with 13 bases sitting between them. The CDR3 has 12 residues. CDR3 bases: TGTGCCACCGGTGGGGTAGGTCAGCCCCAGCATTTT. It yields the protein CATGGVGQPQHF.

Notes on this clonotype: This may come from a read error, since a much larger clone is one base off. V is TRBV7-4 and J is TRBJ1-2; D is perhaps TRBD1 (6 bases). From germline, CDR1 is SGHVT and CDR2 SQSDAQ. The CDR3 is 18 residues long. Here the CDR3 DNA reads TGTGCCAGCAGCTTGAGCGCCAGGGGAAAGGACGCTAAATATGGCTACACCTTC. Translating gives CASSLSARGKDAKYGYTF.

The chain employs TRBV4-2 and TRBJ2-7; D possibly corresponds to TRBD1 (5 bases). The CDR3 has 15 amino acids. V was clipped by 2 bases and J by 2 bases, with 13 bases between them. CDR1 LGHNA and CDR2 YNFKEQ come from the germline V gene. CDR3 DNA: TGTGCCAGCAGCCAAACTTTGGCAGGGACCTACGAGCAGTACTTC. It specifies CASSQTLAGTYEQYF.

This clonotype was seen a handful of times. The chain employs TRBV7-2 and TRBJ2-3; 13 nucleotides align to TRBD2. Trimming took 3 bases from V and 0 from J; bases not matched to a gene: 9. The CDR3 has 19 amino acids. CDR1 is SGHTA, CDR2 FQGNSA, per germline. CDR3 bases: TGTGCCAGCAGCTTTAAACTAGCGGGAGGGGTTGGGAGCACAGATACGCAGTATTTT. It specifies CASSFKLAGGVGSTDTQYF.

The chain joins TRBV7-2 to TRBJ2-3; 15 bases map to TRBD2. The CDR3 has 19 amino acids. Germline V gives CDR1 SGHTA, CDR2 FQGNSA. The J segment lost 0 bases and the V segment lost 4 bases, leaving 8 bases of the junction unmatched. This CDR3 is CASSSGGLAGGPSTDTQYF. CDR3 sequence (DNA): TGTGCCAGCAGCTCTGGGGGACTAGCGGGGGGCCCTAGCACAGATACGCAGTATTTT.

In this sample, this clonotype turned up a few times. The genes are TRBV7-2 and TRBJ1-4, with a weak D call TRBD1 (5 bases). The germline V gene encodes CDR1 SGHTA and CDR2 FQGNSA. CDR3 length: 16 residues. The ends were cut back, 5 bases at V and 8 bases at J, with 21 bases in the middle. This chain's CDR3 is CASSPPQKGENEKLFF. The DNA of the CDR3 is TGTGCCAGCAGCCCGCCCCAGAAAGGGGAGAACGAAAAACTGTTTTTT.

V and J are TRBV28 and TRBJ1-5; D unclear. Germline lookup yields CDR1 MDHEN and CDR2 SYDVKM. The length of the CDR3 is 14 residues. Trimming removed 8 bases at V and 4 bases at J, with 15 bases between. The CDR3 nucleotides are TGTGCCAGCCCAACAAAGGGAGGAAATCAGCCCCAGCATTTT. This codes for CASPTKGGNQPQHF.

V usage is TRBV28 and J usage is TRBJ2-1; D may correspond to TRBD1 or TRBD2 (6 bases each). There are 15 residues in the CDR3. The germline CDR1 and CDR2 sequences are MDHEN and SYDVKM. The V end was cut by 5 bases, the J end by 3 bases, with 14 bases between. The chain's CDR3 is CASSLGGIDYNEQFF. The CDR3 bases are TGTGCCAGCAGTCTGGGGGGCATTGACTACAATGAGCAGTTCTTC.

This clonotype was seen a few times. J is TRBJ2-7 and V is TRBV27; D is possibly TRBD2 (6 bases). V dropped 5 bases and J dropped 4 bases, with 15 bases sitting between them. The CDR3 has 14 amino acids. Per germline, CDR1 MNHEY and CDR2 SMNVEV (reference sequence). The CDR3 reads CASSRRVEMYEQYF. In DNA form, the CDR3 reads TGTGCCAGCAGTAGGAGGGTGGAGATGTACGAGCAGTACTTC.

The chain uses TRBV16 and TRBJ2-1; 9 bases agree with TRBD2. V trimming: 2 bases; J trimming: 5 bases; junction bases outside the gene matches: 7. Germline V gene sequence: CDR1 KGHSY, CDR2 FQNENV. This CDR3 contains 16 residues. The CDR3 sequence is CASSQGSGGHHNEQFF. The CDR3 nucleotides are TGTGCCAGCAGCCAAGGAAGCGGGGGGCACCACAATGAGCAGTTCTTC.

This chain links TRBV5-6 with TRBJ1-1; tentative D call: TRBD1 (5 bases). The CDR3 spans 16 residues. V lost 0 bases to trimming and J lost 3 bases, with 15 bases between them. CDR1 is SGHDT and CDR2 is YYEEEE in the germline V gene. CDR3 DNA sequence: TGTGCCAGCAGCTTGGGGACCACAGGTGGCTACACTGAAGCTTTCTTT. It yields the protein CASSLGTTGGYTEAFF.

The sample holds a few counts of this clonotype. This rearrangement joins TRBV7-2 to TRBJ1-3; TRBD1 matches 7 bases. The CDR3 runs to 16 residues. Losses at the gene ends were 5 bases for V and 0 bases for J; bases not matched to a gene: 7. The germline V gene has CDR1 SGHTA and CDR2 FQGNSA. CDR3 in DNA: TGTGCCAGCAGCCCTAACGCAGGGGGCTCTGGAAACACCATATATTTT. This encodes CASSPNAGGSGNTIYF.

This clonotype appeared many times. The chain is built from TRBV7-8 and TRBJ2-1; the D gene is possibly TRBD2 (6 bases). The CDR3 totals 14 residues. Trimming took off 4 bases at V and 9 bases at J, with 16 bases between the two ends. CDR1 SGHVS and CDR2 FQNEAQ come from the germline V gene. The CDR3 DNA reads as TGTGCCAGCAGCTCGGGACTCCGACCTGGTGAGCAGTTCTTC. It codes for CASSSGLRPGEQFF. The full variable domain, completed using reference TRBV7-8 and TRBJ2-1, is GAGVSQSPRYKVAKRGQDVALRCDPISGHVSLFWYQQALGQGPEFLTYFQNEAQLDKSGLPSDRFFAERPEGSVSTLKIQRTQQEDSAVYLCASSSGLRPGEQFFGPGTRLTVL.

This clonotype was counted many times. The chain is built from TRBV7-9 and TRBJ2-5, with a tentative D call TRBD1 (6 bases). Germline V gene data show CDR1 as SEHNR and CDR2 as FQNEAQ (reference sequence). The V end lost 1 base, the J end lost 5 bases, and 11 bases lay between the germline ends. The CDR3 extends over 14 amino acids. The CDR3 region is CASSLGGRVETQYF. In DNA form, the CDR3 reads TGTGCCAGCAGCTTAGGGGGGCGCGTGGAGACCCAGTACTTC.

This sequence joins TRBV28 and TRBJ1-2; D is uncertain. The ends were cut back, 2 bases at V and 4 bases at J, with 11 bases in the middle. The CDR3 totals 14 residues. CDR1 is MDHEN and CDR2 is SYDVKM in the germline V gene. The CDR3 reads CASSLSQDRYGYTF. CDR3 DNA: TGTGCCAGCAGTTTAAGTCAGGACCGCTATGGCTACACCTTC.

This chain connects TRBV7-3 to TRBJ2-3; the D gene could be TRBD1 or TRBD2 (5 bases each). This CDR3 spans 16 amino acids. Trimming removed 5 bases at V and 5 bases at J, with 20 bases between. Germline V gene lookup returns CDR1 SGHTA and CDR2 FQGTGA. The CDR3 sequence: CASSAHRGRRGDTQYF. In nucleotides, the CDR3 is TGTGCCAGCAGCGCCCACCGGGGCAGACGGGGAGATACGCAGTATTTT.

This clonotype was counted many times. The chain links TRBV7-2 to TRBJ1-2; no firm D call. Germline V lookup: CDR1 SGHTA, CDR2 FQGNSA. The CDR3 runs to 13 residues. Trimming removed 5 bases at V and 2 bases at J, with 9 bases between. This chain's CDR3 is CASSGLWNYGYTF. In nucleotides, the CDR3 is TGTGCCAGCAGCGGACTCTGGAACTATGGCTACACCTTC.

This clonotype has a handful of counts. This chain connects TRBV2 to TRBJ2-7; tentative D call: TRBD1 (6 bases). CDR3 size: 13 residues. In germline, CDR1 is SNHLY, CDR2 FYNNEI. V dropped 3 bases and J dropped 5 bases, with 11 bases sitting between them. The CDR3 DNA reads TGTGCCAGCAGTGACCACAGGGACAACGAGCAGTACTTC. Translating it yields CASSDHRDNEQYF.